These T cell receptor beta chains were read from a single sample in a study of patients and donors after allogeneic stem cell transplantation. Via MiXCR, TCRdb re-called the RT-PCR reads, giving one row per CDR3 protein. The sample holds about 210,000 distinct CDR3 sequences, 35% to 45% seen once. The sample taken for sequencing was blood, either unsorted or a sorted T cell fraction (not recorded which). These receptors all come from a human donor who was either an allogeneic HSCT recipient or a stem cell or donor lymphocyte infusion donor (not recorded which). It is not recorded whose cells these are; they may come from a transplant donor. Each CDR3 is given without its conserved first and last residue. Size values are once, few and many counts, or a class for expanded clones, and some rows have none.

ASSPIYMGTSNYGYT	TRBJ1-2	15	few	TRBV3-1
SARDGQWAF	TRBJ1-1	9	few	TRBV20-1
ATSLYNEQF	TRBJ2-1	9	.	TRBV6-2/TRBV6-3
ASSLALRGTGELF	TRBJ2-2	13	.	TRBV5-1
AITLDRTYTEAF	TRBJ1-1	12	few	TRBV10-3
ASSREAGQLNTEAF	TRBJ1-1	14	.	TRBV5-1
ASSLKRDRVYGYT	TRBJ1-2	13	few	TRBV27
ASSQASQPQH	TRBJ1-5	10	many	TRBV3-1
AISELGPWVY	TRBJ2-3	10	few	TRBV10-3
SASRGALTEAF	TRBJ1-1	11	.	TRBV20-1
ASSPLRRQLNTEAF	TRBJ1-1	14	.	TRBV5-1
ASSWNAGTEEAF	TRBJ1-1	12	few	TRBV7-2
ASSARWGRTYNSPLH	TRBJ1-6	15	.	TRBV7-2
ASRRWYRCTRSGNTIY	TRBJ1-3	16	.	TRBV13
ASAFGGTYEQY	TRBJ2-7	11	.	TRBV6-6
SASGTLRGGPSYNEQF	TRBJ2-1	16	.	TRBV20-1
ASSFLGQLAKNIQY	TRBJ2-4	14	few	TRBV27
ASSSFDAVREQF	TRBJ2-1	12	.	TRBV6-5
ASSPGTSGGLSTDTQY	TRBJ2-3	16	few	TRBV5-1
ASRGRGPEAF	TRBJ1-1	10	.	TRBV7-9
ASSQRGENTEAF	TRBJ1-1	12	once	TRBV7-9
ASSAIPIRGGYT	TRBJ1-2	12	few	TRBV5-1
ASSLETSGINEQF	TRBJ2-1	13	.	TRBV28
ASSPPKGTEAF	TRBJ1-1	11	.	TRBV12-3/TRBV12-4
ASSFPEGSTDTQY	TRBJ2-3	13	.	TRBV12-3/TRBV12-4
ASSQEGVNTEAF	TRBJ1-1	12	many	TRBV3-1
ASSYSTTGSTEAF	TRBJ1-1	13	few	TRBV6-2/TRBV6-3
ASSSALDPSLGEF	TRBJ2-1	13	.	TRBV7-9
ASSSDRGNEQF	TRBJ2-1	11	.	TRBV7-2
ASSRTGMMNTEAF	TRBJ1-1	13	many	TRBV7-2
ASSLRTGNNEQF	TRBJ2-1	12	.	TRBV5-1
ASSTSRERSYNEQF	TRBJ2-1	14	.	TRBV11-1
SASRSPGEEDAPLH	TRBJ1-6	14	.	TRBV20-1
SAREDLYEQY	TRBJ2-7	10	.	TRBV20-1
ASSEIGATEAF	TRBJ1-1	11	.	TRBV2
ASSPRAIDTEAF	TRBJ1-1	12	.	TRBV5-1